One sample yielded the 26 T cell receptor delta chains listed below, sequenced in a study of γδ T cells in repeated Plasmodium falciparum infection (dated by TCRdb to the early 2020s). Library construction relied on multiplex PCR. Sequenced using an Illumina MiSeq. Clone calls in TCRdb were regenerated from the public reads with CATT, after which identical DNA sequences shared one row. The sample contains approximately 93,000 delta-chain clones, over 0.75% of them found a single time. The ten biggest clones cover over 8.5% of the sample. For bulk TCR repertoire analysis, Vgamma9/Vdelta2+ and Vdelta2-negative gammadelta T cell populations were flow-sorted out of peripheral blood mononuclear cells. Material for sequencing was gamma-delta T cells from blood. The receptors shown here come from a pool of human donors (malaria-infected and uninfected, not separated).

In this sample, this clone turned up a few times. This likely came from a read error, as a far larger clone is one base away. Other DNA sequences within the sample encode an identical CDR3. V gene TRDV1 combines with J gene TRDJ1; TRDD3 aligns across 9 bases. TCRdb offers no J gene call, so here the DNA was matched to germline to obtain one. Germline V lookup: CDR1 TSWWSYY, CDR2 QGS. CDR3 length: 21 residues. The CDR3 is CALGDSTAWGIGASYTDKLIF. In DNA, the CDR3 is TGTGCTCTCGGGGATTCTACAGCCTGGGGGATCGGGGCCTCCTACACCGATAAACTCATCTTT.

On this clone: The TCRdb record carries a much larger clone's protein, which differs from this DNA's translation at residue 3; a read error is the likely cause, and the protein listed here is the DNA translation. In DNA, the CDR3 is TGTGCTTTTGGGGACCTTAAAGCGTGGGGGATAAGCTGGCATAAACTCATCTTT. This gives the protein CAFGDLKAWGISWHKLIF. The chain carries TRDV1 and TRDJ1; TRDD3 agrees at 9 bases. Germline loops: CDR1 TSWWSYY, CDR2 QGS. The CDR3 consists of 18 residues.

This clone was counted only a few times. The translation of this DNA and the TCRdb protein of a much larger clone differ at residues 14 and 16, probably owing to a read error; the protein shown here is translated from the DNA. V gene TRDV3 combines with J gene TRDJ1; 8 nucleotides agree with TRDD3. V lost 3 bases and J lost 0; bases outside the gene matches: 33. The CDR3 runs 23 residues. Germline-derived CDR1 and CDR2 are TVYSNPD and GDNSRS (reference sequence). CDR3 loop: CAFPTGFPRPHWGVRPYTDKLIF. The CDR3 nucleotides read TGTGCCTTCCCCACCGGGTTCCCGAGGCCCCACTGGGGGGTACGCCCGTACACCGATAAACTCATCTTT.

Worth noting for this clone: This DNA's translation and the protein TCRdb lists, from a much larger clone, do not match at residue 11, likely due to a read error; the protein shown is translated from the DNA. This chain connects TRDV2 to TRDJ1; TRDD3 matches at 13 bases. The J gene, not given by TCRdb, was assigned here from a germline match of the nucleotide sequence. Germline lookup yields CDR1 GEAIGNYY and CDR2 EKD. CDR3 size: 19 residues. V lost 3 bases to trimming and J lost 0 bases; unmatched junction nucleotides: 12. The CDR3 region is CACDPVLGDTLLYTDKLIF. The CDR3 DNA follows: TGTGCCTGTGACCCTGTACTGGGGGATACGCTTTTGTACACCGATAAACTCATCTTT.

This clone was found many times. This chain joins TRDV1 and TRDJ1; tentative D call: TRDD3 (6 bases). The V gene's germline CDR1 is TSWWSYY and CDR2 QGS. V was cut by 3 bases and J by 0 bases, with 35 bases left in between. The CDR3 sequence is 23 residues long. The chain's CDR3 is CALGDPEPPQGEPSGLDTDKLIF. The CDR3 DNA reads TGTGCTCTTGGGGACCCCGAACCCCCCCAGGGGGAGCCATCGGGGCTAGACACCGATAAACTCATCTTT.

There are many counts of this clone. TCRdb attributes to this sequence the protein of a much larger clone, which differs from the DNA translation at residue 18; a read error is likely, and the protein displayed is translated from the DNA. This rearrangement joins TRDV1 to TRDJ1; D is tentatively TRDD2 or TRDD3 (6 bases each). Deletions cut 3 bases from V and 8 bases from J, with 40 bases between. This CDR3 spans 22 amino acids. Germline-derived CDR1 and CDR2 are TSWWSYY and QGS. This chain's CDR3 is CALGDRPSYGPKGLGLTCKLIF. The CDR3 DNA is TGTGCTCTTGGGGACAGACCCTCCTACGGTCCGAAGGGCCTGGGGCTGACTTGCAAACTCATCTTT.

Note on this clone: This sequence is one base from a far larger clone and is likely a read error. The same CDR3 also results from other DNA sequences found in this sample. The chain is built from TRDV2 and TRDJ1; D not certain. In the absence of a J gene in TCRdb, the DNA was matched to germline to assign it here. Germline loops: CDR1 GEAIGNYY, CDR2 EKD. The CDR3 spans 18 residues. CDR3 nucleotide sequence: TGTGCCTGCGACACCCGGTCTAAGGTCCATCCGTACACCGATAAACTCATCTTT. It is translated as CACDTRSKVHPYTDKLIF.

This clone appeared a few times. This DNA's translation and the protein TCRdb lists, from a much larger clone, do not match at residue 4, likely due to a read error; the protein shown is translated from the DNA. The chain recombines TRDV2 with TRDJ1; D remains unclear. No J gene was available from TCRdb, and it was assigned here by a germline match of the DNA. V was pared by 5 bases and J by 2 bases, with 26 bases between. This CDR3 contains 18 residues. CDR1 GEAIGNYY and CDR2 EKD come from the germline V gene. CDR3 amino acids: CACGTIPGNERGTDKLIF. DNA of the CDR3: TGTGCCTGTGGCACAATCCCCGGGAATGAGAGAGGGACCGATAAACTCATCTTT.

About this clone itself: This likely traces to a read error, being one base from a far larger clone. Other DNA sequences in the sample encode the same CDR3. The V gene is TRDV2, the J gene TRDJ1, with 10 positions matching TRDD3. The J gene, missing from TCRdb, was assigned here through DNA to germline matching. J gave up 3 bases and V 7 bases, and 10 bases lay outside the gene matches. This CDR3 comprises 15 residues. Germline V gene data show CDR1 as GEAIGNYY and CDR2 as EKD. The CDR3 spells CACDLLGDNADKLIF. The CDR3 DNA reads as TGTGCCTGCGACCTGCTGGGGGATAATGCCGATAAACTCATCTTT.

On this clone: TCRdb's protein, taken from a much larger clone, differs from this DNA's translation at residue 10, likely owing to a read error; the protein displayed comes from the DNA. The chain joins TRDV2 to TRDJ1; the D gene is possibly TRDD3 (6 bases). The J gene was not available in TCRdb and was assigned here by matching the DNA to germline segments. Trimming shortened V by 4 bases and J by 0 bases, and 26 bases separated the two germline ends. CDR3 length equals 19 residues. Germline V lookup: CDR1 GEAIGNYY, CDR2 EKD. CDR3 protein: CACEALFLGVGRYTDKLIF. The CDR3 region has the DNA TGTGCCTGTGAAGCTCTATTTTTGGGGGTCGGGAGGTACACCGATAAACTCATCTTT.

This clone was counted at least ten times. Since a far larger clone is one base different, this is likely a read error. Other DNA sequences from this sample encode an identical CDR3 as well. The chain has TRDV2 and TRDJ1, with D possibly matching TRDD2 (5 bases). This CDR3 spans 15 amino acids. Germline V CDR1 and CDR2: GEAIGNYY, EKD. The CDR3 DNA follows: TGTGCCTGTGACCCCCTTCTACCGTACACCGACAAACTCATCTTT. Its translation: CACDPLLPYTDKLIF.

This clone was counted only a few times. The TCRdb protein, from a much larger clone, departs from this DNA's translation at residue 13, likely by read error; the protein shown derives from the DNA. The chain carries TRDV2 and TRDJ1, with 8 nucleotides matching TRDD2. The J gene is not listed in TCRdb, so it was assigned here from a DNA match to germline. CDR3 size: 18 residues. After removal of 3 bases from V and 6 bases from J, the junction contained 20 bases not matched to a gene. CDR1 GEAIGNYY and CDR2 EKD come from the germline V gene. Here the CDR3 reads CACDPSLPSRAGSYKLIF. The CDR3 region has the DNA TGTGCCTGTGACCCGAGCCTTCCTAGCCGTGCTGGGAGTTATAAACTCATCTTT.

There are a few counts of this clone. TCRdb's entry gives the protein of a much larger clone, which mismatches this DNA's translation at residue 8, likely from a read error; the protein reported here is translated from the DNA. The rearrangement joins TRDV1 to TRDJ1, with a tentative D call TRDD2 (6 bases). Looked up from germline, CDR1 is TSWWSYY and CDR2 is QGS. V gave up 5 bases and J gave up 3 bases, with 10 bases separating them. CDR3 length: 13 residues. This CDR3 is CALGSPFPDKLIF. CDR3 DNA: TGTGCTCTTGGGTCCCCCTTCCCCGATAAACTCATCTTT.

With respect to this clone: With a far larger clone one base away, a read error is the likely cause. At the DNA level, this CDR3 is encoded by other sequences in the same sample as well. The chain uses TRDV1 and TRDJ1; D is ambiguous. Germline CDR1 is TSWWSYY and CDR2 is QGS. This CDR3 region has 15 residues. Trimming took 1 base from V and 0 from J, leaving 9 bases between them. The CDR3 DNA follows: TGTGCTCTTGGGGAACACCCCCTTTACACCGATAAACTCATCTTT. It codes for CALGEHPLYTDKLIF.

Concerning this clone: This DNA's translation differs at residue 13 from TCRdb's protein, which comes from a much larger clone; a read error is likely, and the protein shown is translated from the DNA. The rearrangement joins TRDV2 to TRDJ1, with TRDD3 matching over 11 bases. As TCRdb names no J gene, one was assigned here on the basis of a DNA match to germline. The CDR3 covers 18 residues. J was trimmed by 3 bases and V by 0 bases; bases with no gene match: 11. Looked up from germline, CDR1 is GEAIGNYY and CDR2 is EKD. DNA of the CDR3: TGTGCCTGTGACACCCTTTTACTGGGGGATAAGATTCCCGATAAACTCATCTTT. It specifies CACDTLLLGDKIPDKLIF.

Points on this clone: TCRdb attributes to this sequence the protein of a much larger clone, which differs from the DNA translation at residue 13; a read error is likely, and the protein displayed is translated from the DNA. The chain joins TRDV1 to TRDJ1; TRDD3 matches 8 bases. The CDR3 has 16 amino acids. Per the germline V gene, CDR1 is TSWWSYY and CDR2 is QGS. Trimming took 0 bases from V and 11 from J; bases not matched to a gene: 14. The CDR3 protein is CALGELRTWGSTNLIF. In nucleotides, the CDR3 is TGTGCTCTTGGGGAACTTCGGACCTGGGGGAGTACAAATCTCATCTTT.

This clone was seen a few times. TCRdb shows a much larger clone's protein in place of this DNA's translation, and the two differ at residue 5, likely through a read error; the protein shown is translated from the DNA. The chain has TRDV2 and TRDJ1, with 13 bases fitting TRDD3. The J gene was missing in TCRdb and was found by matching the end of the DNA to germline. There are 19 residues in the CDR3. CDR1 is GEAIGNYY and CDR2 is EKD in the germline V gene. V lost 3 bases and J lost 4; bases outside the gene matches: 16. The CDR3 sequence is CACDGGRTGGYDANDKLIF. For the CDR3, the DNA is TGTGCCTGTGACGGAGGGCGTACTGGGGGATACGATGCGAACGATAAACTCATCTTT.

This clone has a handful of counts. This likely traces to a read error, being one base from a far larger clone. This specimen includes other DNA sequences encoding the same CDR3. The chain has TRDV2 and TRDJ1; D gene unclear. Germline V CDR1 and CDR2: GEAIGNYY, EKD. V lost 0 bases, J lost 11 bases, and 12 bases lay in between. This CDR3 is 12 amino acids long. CDR3 loop: CACDTGRSALIF. The CDR3 bases are TGTGCCTGTGACACCGGTCGTTCGGCTCTCATCTTT.

In this sample, this clone turned up a few times. This DNA's translation and the protein TCRdb lists, from a much larger clone, do not match at residue 14, likely due to a read error; the protein shown is translated from the DNA. This sequence joins TRDV2 and TRDJ1; 12 bases match TRDD3. TCRdb gives no J gene; it was assigned here by matching the DNA to germline. This CDR3 spans 18 amino acids. CDR1 and CDR2 from the germline V gene are GEAIGNYY and EKD. The CDR3 DNA is TGTGCCTGTGACTATGCTGGGGGATACGACATATACACCTATAAACTCATCTTT. The encoded protein is CACDYAGGYDIYTYKLIF.

This clone has more than one count but fewer than ten. TCRdb's entry gives the protein of a much larger clone, which mismatches this DNA's translation at residue 10, likely from a read error; the protein reported here is translated from the DNA. The chain links TRDV1 to TRDJ2, with D perhaps TRDD3 (6 bases). TCRdb carries no J gene annotation; the J gene was assigned here by matching the DNA with germline. Germline CDR1 TSWWSYY, CDR2 QGS. The CDR3 is 19 amino acids. Deletions cut 3 bases from V and 5 bases from J, with 25 bases between. This chain's CDR3 is CALGDYSFWWIPTTAQLFF. The CDR3 DNA is TGTGCTCTTGGGGATTATTCCTTCTGGTGGATACCAACTACAGCACAACTCTTCTTT.

Points on this clone: One base separates it from a far larger clone, so it is likely a read error. The same CDR3 also results from other DNA sequences found in this sample. V usage is TRDV1 and J usage is TRDJ1, with D perhaps matching TRDD1 or TRDD3 (5 bases each). The J gene, not given by TCRdb, was assigned here from a germline match of the nucleotide sequence. Germline V gives CDR1 TSWWSYY, CDR2 QGS. This CDR3 spans 16 amino acids. The CDR3 DNA reads as TGTGCTCTCGGGGAAGAAGAAATCTCTCTTACCGATAAACTCATCTTT. Protein product: CALGEEEISLTDKLIF.

The table lists this clone with a few counts. TCRdb attributes to this sequence the protein of a much larger clone, which differs from the DNA translation at residue 5; a read error is likely, and the protein displayed is translated from the DNA. The chain links TRDV1 to TRDJ2, with 7 nucleotides matching TRDD3. Matching the DNA to germline supplied the J gene, which TCRdb does not give. The V gene's germline CDR1 is TSWWSYY and CDR2 QGS. Losses at the gene ends were 4 bases for V and 3 bases for J; bases not matched to a gene: 32. The CDR3 covers 24 residues. Written as DNA, the CDR3 is TGTGCTCTTGGGGGCCTCCCCCCTGGCACTAGAGTGGAAAAAATGGGGGACATGACAGCACAACTCTTCTTT. Its translation is CALGGLPPGTRVEKMGDMTAQLFF.

A note on this clone: The translation of this DNA and the TCRdb protein of a much larger clone differ at residue 10, probably owing to a read error; the protein shown here is translated from the DNA. The J gene is TRDJ1, the V gene TRDV2, with a tentative D call TRDD3 (6 bases). TCRdb is silent on the J gene; assignment here came from matching the DNA to germline. The CDR3 extends over 18 amino acids. V lost 1 base and J lost 3, with 23 bases in between. Germline CDR1 and CDR2: GEAIGNYY and EKD. This CDR3 is CACDTISMGGKGSDKLIF. DNA of the CDR3: TGTGCCTGTGACACGATTTCAATGGGGGGAAAAGGATCCGATAAACTCATCTTT.

Remarks on this clone: This DNA translates differently at residue 10 from the TCRdb protein, which is that of a much larger clone; a read error is likely, and the protein shown is the DNA's own translation. The chain joins TRDV2 to TRDJ1; TRDD3 might be the D (6 bases). TCRdb lists no J gene, so it was determined here by aligning the DNA to germline. CDR1 is GEAIGNYY and CDR2 is EKD in the germline V gene. V was pared by 4 bases and J by 3 bases, with 20 bases between. This CDR3 is 16 amino acids long. The CDR3 protein is CACEGGGPPLADKLIF. The CDR3 DNA reads as TGTGCCTGTGAAGGTGGGGGTCCCCCTTTGGCCGATAAACTCATCTTT.

This clone was recorded at least ten times. TCRdb assigns this DNA the protein of a much larger clone, which departs from its translation at residue 5; this likely reflects a read error, and the protein shown comes from translating the DNA. The chain employs TRDV1 and TRDJ1; 8 nucleotides agree with TRDD3. Trimming at V came to 4 bases and at J to 0 bases, leaving 19 bases not matched to a gene. The CDR3 contains 20 residues. Germline V gene data show CDR1 as TSWWSYY and CDR2 as QGS. Written as DNA, the CDR3 is TGTGCTCTTGGGGGAGTTCCGACTGGGGGTCTACGCCCTTACACCGATAAACTCATCTTT. It translates to CALGGVPTGGLRPYTDKLIF.

This clone was counted ten times or more. The sample carries other DNA sequences with the same CDR3. V gene TRDV2 combines with J gene TRDJ1; 12 bases are shared with TRDD3. Losses at the gene ends were 0 bases for V and 4 bases for J; bases not matched to a gene: 11. In germline, CDR1 is GEAIGNYY, CDR2 EKD. The CDR3 loop spans 18 amino acids. Here the CDR3 reads CACDTRISGGYGSDKLIF. CDR3 bases: TGTGCCTGTGACACCAGGATATCTGGGGGATACGGGAGCGATAAACTCATCTTT.